This entry lists 5 T cell receptor beta chains sequenced from one sample in a study of blood T cell repertoires in COVID-19. Some clones are missing from TCRdb's copy, which holds only in-frame ones; the method was immunoSEQ multiplex PCR. Among more than 65,000 clones listed, about 83% were seen once. Source material: peripheral blood. These receptors all come from a woman aged 80 or older with active or convalescent COVID-19.

The chain is built from TRBV6-2 or TRBV6-3 and TRBJ2-3, with TRBD2 matching over 12 bases. CDR1 and CDR2 from the germline V gene are MNHEY and SVGEGT. The CDR3 consists of 18 residues. The J segment lost 6 bases and the V segment lost 3 bases, leaving 13 bases of the junction unmatched. This chain's CDR3 is CASSYLSPTSGRNDTQYF. The CDR3 nucleotides read TGTGCCAGCAGTTATCTGTCCCCGACTAGCGGGAGAAACGATACGCAGTATTTT.

This rearrangement joins TRBV29-1 to TRBJ1-1; TRBD1 matches 8 bases. Germline CDR1 reads SQVTM; CDR2 reads ANQGSEA. The CDR3 extends over 11 amino acids. V lost 1 base and J lost 11; bases outside the gene matches: 3. Here the CDR3 reads CSVEATGVAFF. Here the CDR3 DNA reads TGCAGCGTTGAAGCGACAGGGGTGGCTTTCTTT.

This sequence joins TRBV7-2 and TRBJ2-5; D is possibly TRBD2 (5 bases). Looked up from germline, CDR1 is SGHTA and CDR2 is FQGNSA. The V and J ends lost 3 bases and 1 base respectively, with 12 bases between them. The CDR3 length is 15 residues. The CDR3 DNA reads as TGTGCCAGCAGCTTGGGCAGAGGGAGCCAAGAGACCCAGTACTTC. It specifies CASSLGRGSQETQYF.

The rearrangement links TRBV29-1 to TRBJ2-1; weak D call: TRBD1 (7 bases). Deletions cut 5 bases from V and 8 bases from J, with 13 bases between. Germline V lookup: CDR1 SQVTM, CDR2 ANQGSEA. The CDR3 is made up of 12 amino acids. The CDR3 loop reads CSVLAGGYEQFF. The CDR3, as DNA: TGCAGCGTTCTGGCAGGGGGGTATGAGCAGTTCTTC.

The chain joins TRBV3-1 (or the pseudogene TRBV3-2) to TRBJ2-1, with TRBD1 matching 7 bases. CDR3 size: 13 residues. V gave up 0 bases and J gave up 7 bases; unmatched junction bases: 0. The germline gives CDR1 LGHDT, CDR2 YNNKEL (reference sequence). The CDR3 sequence: CASSQDRGNEQFF. The CDR3 DNA sequence: TGTGCCAGCAGCCAAGACAGGGGGAATGAGCAGTTCTTC.